Described below is a single T cell receptor (beta chain) sequence and its context. The target antigen is unknown. The PCR used 60 Vbeta and 13 Jbeta primers. Sequencing used immunoSEQ multiplex PCR; TCRdb keeps in-frame clones, though not all of them. The sample carries some 200,000 clones, about 80% recorded once. This specimen comes from a study of cytomegalovirus exposure and HLA in healthy donors. General study findings and limits: A later analysis by the authors found several of the most significant clusters apparently linked to common viral pathogens.

From germline, CDR1 is SGHTA and CDR2 FQGTGA. V shed 5 bases and J shed 1 base, with 15 bases lying between them. CDR3 length: 16 residues. The source of this sequence is a woman between 50 and 59 years old in good health and CMV-seronegative. The sample taken for sequencing was PBMCs. The V gene is TRBV7-3, the J gene TRBJ2-1; D might be TRBD2 (5 bases). This CDR3 reads CASSRKGPGSYNEQFF. The CDR3 DNA follows: TGTGCCAGCAGCAGAAAAGGTCCGGGATCCTACAATGAGCAGTTCTTC.